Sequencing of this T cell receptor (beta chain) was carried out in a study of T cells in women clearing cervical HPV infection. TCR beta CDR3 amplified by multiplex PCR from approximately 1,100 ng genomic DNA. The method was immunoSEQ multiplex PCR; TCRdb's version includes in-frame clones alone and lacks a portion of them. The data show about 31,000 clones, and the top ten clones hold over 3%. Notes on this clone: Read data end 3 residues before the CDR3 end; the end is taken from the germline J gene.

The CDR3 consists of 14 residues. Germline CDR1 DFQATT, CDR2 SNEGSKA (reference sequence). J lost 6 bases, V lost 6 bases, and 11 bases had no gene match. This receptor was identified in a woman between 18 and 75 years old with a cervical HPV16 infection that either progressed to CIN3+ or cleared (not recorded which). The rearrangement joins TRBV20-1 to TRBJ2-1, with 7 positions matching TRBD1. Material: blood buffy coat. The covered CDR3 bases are TGCAGTGCAACTGACAGGGCTGGGGGCAATGAG. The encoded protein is CSATDRAGGNE. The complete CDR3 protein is CSATDRAGGNEQFF.